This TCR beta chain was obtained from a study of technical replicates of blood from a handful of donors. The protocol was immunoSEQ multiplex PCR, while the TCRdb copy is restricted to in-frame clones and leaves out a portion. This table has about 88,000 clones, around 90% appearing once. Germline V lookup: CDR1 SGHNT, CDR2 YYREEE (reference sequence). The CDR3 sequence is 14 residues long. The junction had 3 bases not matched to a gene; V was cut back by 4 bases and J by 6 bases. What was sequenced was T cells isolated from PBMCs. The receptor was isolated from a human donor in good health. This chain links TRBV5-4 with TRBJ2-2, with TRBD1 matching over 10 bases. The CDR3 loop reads CASSPGTGAGELFF. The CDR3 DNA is TGTGCCAGCAGCCCAGGGACAGGGGCCGGGGAGCTGTTTTTT. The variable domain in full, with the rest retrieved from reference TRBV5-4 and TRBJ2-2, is ETGVTQSPTHLIKTRGQQVTLRCSSQSGHNTVSWYQQALGQGPQFIFQYYREEENGRGNFPPRFSGLQFPNYSSELNVNALELDDSALYLCASSPGTGAGELFFGEGSRLTVL.